A single sample is the source of the 10 T cell receptor beta chains below, sequenced in a study of T cells in women clearing cervical HPV infection. Using immunoSEQ multiplex PCR, the repertoire was profiled, and TCRdb retains in-frame clones only, with some absent. This table holds tens of thousands of clones. The sequenced material came from blood buffy coat. All receptors come from a woman between 18 and 70 years old with a cervical HPV16 infection that either progressed to CIN3+ or cleared (not recorded which).

Notes on this clone: The read stops 3 residues short of the end of the CDR3; the missing end is completed from the germline J gene. V gene TRBV6-2 or TRBV6-3 combines with J gene TRBJ2-2; no definite D call. Trimming removed 6 bases at V and 2 bases at J, with 10 bases between. Germline-derived CDR1 and CDR2 are MNHEY and SVGEGT. CDR3 length: 14 residues. The sequenced CDR3 bases are TGTGCCAGCAGCTACGGCCCAAACACCGGGGAG. Translated, it gives CASSYGPNTGE. The complete CDR3 protein is CASSYGPNTGELFF.

On this clone itself: Read sequence stops 3 residues before the CDR3 end, and the germline J gene provides the missing end. This sequence joins TRBV29-1 and TRBJ2-3; D possibly uses TRBD1 or TRBD2 (6 bases each). CDR3 length equals 15 residues. V gave up 6 bases and J gave up 3 bases, with 19 bases separating them. The germline gives CDR1 SQVTM, CDR2 ANQGSEA. Here the CDR3 reads CSVYPTGGGTDTQYF. The covered CDR3 bases are TGCAGCGTCTATCCGACAGGAGGAGGGACAGATACG.

About this clone itself: With the read ending 3 residues before the CDR3 end, the germline J gene is used to fill in that end. The rearrangement links TRBV18 to TRBJ1-6, with 8 positions matching TRBD1. J gave up 10 bases and V 5 bases, and 4 bases lay outside the gene matches. Germline lookup yields CDR1 KGHSH and CDR2 LQKENI. This CDR3 has 13 residues. CDR3 DNA (partial): TGTGCCAGCTCAGGACAGGGAGGCTCACCC. Amino acids: CASSGQGGSP. The CDR3 in its entirety is CASSGQGGSPLHF.

In the case of this clone: Read data end 3 residues before the CDR3 end; the end is taken from the germline J gene. The chain couples TRBV7-2 to TRBJ1-2; the match to TRBD1 covers 10 bases. V shed 5 bases, J shed 7 bases, and the junction held 7 bases outside the gene matches. Germline assignment: CDR1 SGHTA and CDR2 FQGNSA. CDR3 size: 14 residues. CDR3 DNA, as far as it was read: TGTGCCAGCAGCCGAGACAGGGGGCGCGGTGGC. Translating it yields CASSRDRGRGG. The entire CDR3 protein reads CASSRDRGRGGYTF.

A remark on this clone: The read halts 3 residues ahead of the CDR3 end, with the missing end drawn from the germline J gene. The V and J genes are TRBV5-6 and TRBJ2-3; 7 bases are a match to TRBD1. CDR3 size: 14 residues. In germline, CDR1 is SGHDT, CDR2 YYEEEE. CDR3 bases read: TGTGCCAGCAGCCCTGGGACAGTCGTAGAGACG. Its translation is CASSPGTVVET. The whole CDR3 protein is CASSPGTVVETQYF.

In the case of this clone: The read halts 3 residues ahead of the CDR3 end, with the missing end drawn from the germline J gene. The rearrangement joins TRBV5-5 to TRBJ1-2; D unresolved. There are 14 residues in the CDR3. CDR1 and CDR2 from the germline V gene are SGHKS and YYEKEE (reference sequence). Trimming took 4 bases from V and 4 from J, leaving 14 bases between them. The CDR3 sequence: CASSPVDLFYGYTF. The CDR3 bases that were read are TGTGCCAGCAGCCCAGTCGATTTGTTCTATGGC.

As concerns this clone: The missing CDR3 end, 3 residues past where the read stops, is filled in from the germline J gene. This chain connects TRBV20-1 to TRBJ1-2, with 7 nucleotides matching TRBD1. The CDR3 covers 16 residues. Per the germline V gene, CDR1 is DFQATT and CDR2 is SNEGSKA (reference sequence). V was clipped by 3 bases and J by 0 bases; unmatched bases: 10. The CDR3 sequence is CSARLRRTGSNYGYTF. Partial CDR3 DNA: TGCAGTGCTAGGTTGAGAAGGACAGGCTCTAACTATGGC.

The covered CDR3 bases are TGCAGCGTTGAAGATATCAGGGGGTACGAG. Its translation: CSVEDIRGYE. The entire CDR3 protein reads CSVEDIRGYEQYF. The chain has TRBV29-1 and TRBJ2-7; 7 bases fit TRBD1. The DNA ends 3 residues before the CDR3 does, and the rest of the CDR3 is filled in from the germline J gene. There are 13 residues in the CDR3. With 0 bases clipped from V and 4 bases from J, the junction kept 3 bases outside the gene matches. Germline V gives CDR1 SQVTM, CDR2 ANQGSEA.

On this clone itself: The read terminates 3 residues before the CDR3 end, so the remaining end is supplied by the germline J gene. This sequence joins TRBV13 and TRBJ2-4; D call uncertain. V was clipped by 5 bases and J by 7 bases, with 15 bases between them. CDR1 and CDR2 from the germline V gene are PRHDT and FYEKMQ (reference sequence). This CDR3 contains 14 residues. CDR3 in amino acids: CASSQGRVVNIQYF. Incomplete CDR3 DNA: TGTGCCAGCAGCCAAGGTCGAGTGGTTAACATT.

With regard to this clone: The CDR3 end lies 3 residues beyond the end of the read and is filled in from the germline J gene. This sequence joins TRBV5-1 and TRBJ2-1; 12 bases fit TRBD2. The germline gives CDR1 SGHRS, CDR2 YFSETQ. V gave up 3 bases and J gave up 5 bases; unmatched junction bases: 3. The CDR3 sequence is 15 residues long. The CDR3 protein is CASSSTSGGNNEQFF. Partial CDR3 DNA: TGCGCCAGCAGCTCGACTAGCGGGGGCAACAATGAG.